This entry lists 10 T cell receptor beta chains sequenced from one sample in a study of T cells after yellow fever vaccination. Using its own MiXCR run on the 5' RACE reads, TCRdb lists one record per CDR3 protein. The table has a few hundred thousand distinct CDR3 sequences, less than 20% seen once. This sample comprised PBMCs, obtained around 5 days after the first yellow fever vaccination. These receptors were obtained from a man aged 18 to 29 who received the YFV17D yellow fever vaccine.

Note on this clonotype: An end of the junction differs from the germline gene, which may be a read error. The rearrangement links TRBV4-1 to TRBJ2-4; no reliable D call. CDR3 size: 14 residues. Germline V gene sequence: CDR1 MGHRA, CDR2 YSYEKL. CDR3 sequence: CARSQGWWGNIQYF. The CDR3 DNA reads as TGCGCCAGAAGCCAAGGATGGTGGGGAAACATTCAGTACTTC.

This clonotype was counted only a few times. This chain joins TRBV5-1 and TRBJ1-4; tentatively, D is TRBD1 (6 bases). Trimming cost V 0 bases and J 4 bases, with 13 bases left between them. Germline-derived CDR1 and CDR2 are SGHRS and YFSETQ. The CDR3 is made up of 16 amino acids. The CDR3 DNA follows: TGCGCCAGCAGCTTGGGGATAGGACAGATTAATGAAAAACTGTTTTTT. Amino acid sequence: CASSLGIGQINEKLFF.

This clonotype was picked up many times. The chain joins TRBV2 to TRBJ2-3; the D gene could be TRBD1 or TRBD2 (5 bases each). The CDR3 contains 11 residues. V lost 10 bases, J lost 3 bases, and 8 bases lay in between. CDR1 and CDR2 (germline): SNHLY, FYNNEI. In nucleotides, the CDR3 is TGTGCCAATGGGGGTACAGATACGCAGTATTTT. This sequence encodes CANGGTDTQYF.

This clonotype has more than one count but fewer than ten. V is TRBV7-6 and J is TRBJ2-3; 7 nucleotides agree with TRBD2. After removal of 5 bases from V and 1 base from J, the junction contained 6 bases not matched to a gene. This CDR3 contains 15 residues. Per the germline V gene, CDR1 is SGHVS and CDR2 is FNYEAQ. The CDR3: CASSLWLAGTDTQYF. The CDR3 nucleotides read TGTGCCAGCAGCCTCTGGCTAGCGGGCACAGATACGCAGTATTTT.

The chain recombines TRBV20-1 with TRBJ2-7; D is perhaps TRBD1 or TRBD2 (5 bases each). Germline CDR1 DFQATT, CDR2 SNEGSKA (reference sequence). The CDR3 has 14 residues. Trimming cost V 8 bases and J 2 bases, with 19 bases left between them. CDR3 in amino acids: CSTPGAIITYEQYV. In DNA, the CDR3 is TGCAGTACTCCCGGGGCAATCATAACCTACGAGCAGTACGTC.

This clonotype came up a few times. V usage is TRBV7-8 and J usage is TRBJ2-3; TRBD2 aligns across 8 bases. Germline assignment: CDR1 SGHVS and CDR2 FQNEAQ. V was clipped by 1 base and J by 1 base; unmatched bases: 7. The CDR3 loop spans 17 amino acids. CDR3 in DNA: TGTGCCAGCAGCTTAGGGATCAGCGGGGGTGGCACAGATACGCAGTATTTT. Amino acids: CASSLGISGGGTDTQYF.

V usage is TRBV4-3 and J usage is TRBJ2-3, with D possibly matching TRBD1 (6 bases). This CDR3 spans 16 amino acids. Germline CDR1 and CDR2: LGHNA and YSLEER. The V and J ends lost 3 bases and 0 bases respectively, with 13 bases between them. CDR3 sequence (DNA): TGCGCCAGCAGCCAGCAAACGGGACAAAGCACAGATACGCAGTATTTT. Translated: CASSQQTGQSTDTQYF.

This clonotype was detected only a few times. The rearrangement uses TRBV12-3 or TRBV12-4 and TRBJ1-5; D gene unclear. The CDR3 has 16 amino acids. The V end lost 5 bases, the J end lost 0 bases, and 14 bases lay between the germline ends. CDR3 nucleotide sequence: TGTGCCAGCAGTCTTTCCCGGGTCCCTAGCAATCAGCCCCAGCATTTT. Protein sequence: CASSLSRVPSNQPQHF.

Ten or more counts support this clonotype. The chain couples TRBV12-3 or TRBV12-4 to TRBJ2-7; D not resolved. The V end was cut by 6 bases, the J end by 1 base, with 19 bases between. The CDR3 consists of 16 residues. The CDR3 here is CASRQARYPNSYEQYF. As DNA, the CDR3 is TGTGCCAGCAGGCAGGCCCGATACCCCAATTCCTACGAGCAGTACTTC.

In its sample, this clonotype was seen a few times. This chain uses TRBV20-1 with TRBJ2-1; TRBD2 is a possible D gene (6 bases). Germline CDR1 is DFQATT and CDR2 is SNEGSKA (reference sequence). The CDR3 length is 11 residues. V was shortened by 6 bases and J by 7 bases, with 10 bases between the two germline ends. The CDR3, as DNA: TGCAGTGCCAAACGGGGGAATGAGCAGTTCTTC. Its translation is CSAKRGNEQFF.